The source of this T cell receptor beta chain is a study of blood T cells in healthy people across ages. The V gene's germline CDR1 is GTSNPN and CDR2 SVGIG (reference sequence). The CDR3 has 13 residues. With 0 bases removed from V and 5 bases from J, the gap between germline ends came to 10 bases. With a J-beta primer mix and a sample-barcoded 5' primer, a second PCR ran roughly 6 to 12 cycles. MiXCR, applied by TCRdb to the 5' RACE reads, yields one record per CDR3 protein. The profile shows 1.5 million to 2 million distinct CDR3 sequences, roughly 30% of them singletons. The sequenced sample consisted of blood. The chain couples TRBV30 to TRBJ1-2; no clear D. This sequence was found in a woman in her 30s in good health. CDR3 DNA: TGTGCCTGGAGTGTGAGGACTCCTTATGGCTACACCTTC. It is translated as CAWSVRTPYGYTF. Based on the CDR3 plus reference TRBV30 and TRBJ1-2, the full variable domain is SQTIHQWPATLVQPVGSPLSLECTVEGTSNPNLYWYRQAAGRGLQLLFYSVGIGQISSEVPQNLSASRPQDRQFILSSKKLLLSDSGFYLCAWSVRTPYGYTFGSGTRLTVV.